The 28 T cell receptor beta chains in this list originate from one sample, sequenced in a study of early T cells in non-severe SARS-CoV-2 infection. TCRdb itself ran the 5' RACE reads through MiXCR, one entry per CDR3 protein. The profile shows fewer than 65,000 distinct CDR3 sequences, 8% to 10% of them singletons. The sequenced sample consisted of whole blood. The receptors come from an adult who was a healthcare worker with PCR-confirmed SARS-CoV-2 infection or an uninfected control (not recorded which).

The table lists this clonotype with a few counts. The V gene is TRBV10-3, the J gene TRBJ1-1; D gene unclear. The CDR3 spans 14 residues. Between the trimmed V and J ends, which lost 3 bases and 5 bases, there was a span of 13 bases. Germline assignment: CDR1 ENHRY and CDR2 SYGVKD. CDR3 DNA: TGTGCCATCAGTGACTTAGCTGAGGGTACTGAAGCTTTCTTT. Its protein is CAISDLAEGTEAFF.

The chain is built from TRBV21-1 and TRBJ2-5; TRBD2 is the table's D call and was not checked against the DNA. TRBV21-1 represents a pseudogene. The CDR3 consists of 17 residues. The CDR3 is CASSKGVASFRGGTQYF. CDR3 DNA: TGTGCCAGCAGCAAAGGGGTGGCTAGCTTCCGAGGAGGGACCCAGTACTTC.

This chain joins TRBV5-1 and TRBJ2-5, with 7 positions matching TRBD1. Germline-derived CDR1 and CDR2 are SGHRS and YFSETQ. The CDR3 is made up of 15 amino acids. V lost 2 bases, J lost 1 base, and 5 bases stayed unmatched. This CDR3 reads CASSFLGTAQETQYF. The CDR3 nucleotides are TGCGCCAGCAGCTTCCTTGGGACAGCCCAAGAGACCCAGTACTTC.

The chain links TRBV6-6 to TRBJ1-2, with 9 bases aligning to TRBD1. CDR3 length: 16 residues. J was trimmed by 5 bases and V by 6 bases; bases with no gene match: 13. Germline V lookup: CDR1 MNHNY, CDR2 SVGAGI (reference sequence). The CDR3 DNA reads as TGTGCCAGCAGACTCCCCCAGGACAGGGGTTCATATGGCTACACCTTC. It is translated as CASRLPQDRGSYGYTF.

The rearrangement links TRBV11-2 to TRBJ2-6, with D uncertain. The CDR3 contains 14 residues. The ends were cut back, 3 bases at V and 0 bases at J, with 3 bases in the middle. Germline CDR1 is SGHAT and CDR2 is FQNNGV. This CDR3 reads CASSFPSGANVLTF. CDR3 nucleotides: TGTGCCAGCAGCTTTCCCTCTGGGGCCAACGTCCTGACTTTC.

This clonotype was detected only a few times. This chain connects TRBV7-3 to TRBJ2-4; no reliable D call. The germline gives CDR1 SGHTA, CDR2 FQGTGA. V was pared by 1 base and J by 7 bases, with 20 bases between. The CDR3 runs to 17 residues. The CDR3 is CASSLMLLEAHGNIQYF. The CDR3 DNA sequence: TGTGCCAGCAGCTTAATGCTCCTAGAGGCCCACGGGAACATTCAGTACTTC.

This clonotype was seen only a few times. V and J are TRBV18 and TRBJ2-3; no firm D call. Trimming shortened V by 8 bases and J by 2 bases, and 14 bases separated the two germline ends. The CDR3 spans 14 residues. CDR1 KGHSH and CDR2 LQKENI come from the germline V gene. CDR3 sequence (DNA): TGTGCCAGCCTCCACCGTTATACCACAGATACGCAGTATTTT. Translation gives CASLHRYTTDTQYF.

Many counts were recorded for this clonotype. The genes are TRBV4-1 and TRBJ1-5, with a weak D call TRBD1 (5 bases). CDR1 and CDR2 (germline): MGHRA, YSYEKL. The CDR3 is made up of 14 amino acids. Trimming left V 0 bases short and J 4 bases short, with 7 bases between. The CDR3 region is CASSQDGGNQPQHF. The CDR3, as DNA: TGCGCCAGCAGCCAAGACGGGGGTAATCAGCCCCAGCATTTT.

This clonotype was observed at least ten times. The rearrangement joins TRBV20-1 to TRBJ1-2; D unresolved. This CDR3 is built from 14 residues. CDR1 is DFQATT and CDR2 is SNEGSKA in the germline V gene (reference sequence). The V end was cut by 6 bases, the J end by 9 bases, with 23 bases between. The CDR3: CSALAGPPNERYTF. The CDR3 DNA reads as TGCAGTGCCTTGGCGGGTCCCCCGAATGAGCGCTACACCTTC.

This clonotype was seen ten or more times. This chain joins TRBV5-1 and TRBJ2-1; perhaps D is TRBD1 or TRBD2 (5 bases each). The V end lost 0 bases, the J end lost 4 bases, and 14 bases lay between the germline ends. From germline, CDR1 is SGHRS and CDR2 YFSETQ. This CDR3 is built from 16 residues. DNA for the CDR3: TGCGCCAGCAGCTTGGGACGGGACGGCCGGTACAATGAGCAGTTCTTC. This sequence encodes CASSLGRDGRYNEQFF. Full variable domain (rest looked up from reference TRBV5-1 and TRBJ2-1): KAGVTQTPRYLIKTRGQQVTLSCSPISGHRSVSWYQQTPGQGLQFLFEYFSETQRNKGNFPGRFSGRQFSNSRSEMNVSTLELGDSALYLCASSLGRDGRYNEQFFGPGTRLTVL.

V is TRBV7-7 and J is TRBJ2-5; maybe TRBD2 (6 bases). V was pared by 2 bases and J by 3 bases, with 16 bases between. The CDR3 has 16 amino acids. Germline CDR1 is SSHAT and CDR2 is FNYEAQ (reference sequence). CDR3 sequence (DNA): TGTGCCAGCAGCTTATTCCACGGGACGGGGGAAGAGACCCAGTACTTC. This sequence encodes CASSLFHGTGEETQYF.

In its sample, this clonotype was seen many times. J is TRBJ2-1 and V is TRBV7-9, with 8 bases identical to TRBD2. The V gene's germline CDR1 is SEHNR and CDR2 FQNEAQ (reference sequence). The CDR3 is 16 residues long. The V and J ends lost 5 bases and 4 bases, in that order; junction bases with no gene match: 10. CDR3 protein: CASSPAGGPRYNEQFF. The DNA of the CDR3 is TGTGCCAGCAGCCCCGCGGGGGGCCCTCGGTACAATGAGCAGTTCTTC.

This clonotype was seen at least ten times. The chain carries TRBV18 and TRBJ2-5; D is possibly TRBD1 (6 bases). V lost 3 bases and J lost 1, with 12 bases in between. The V gene's germline CDR1 is KGHSH and CDR2 LQKENI. This CDR3 spans 15 amino acids. The CDR3 DNA is TGTGCCAGCTCACCGCGACCGGACAGCCAAGAGACCCAGTACTTC. The encoded protein is CASSPRPDSQETQYF. Together with reference TRBV18 and TRBJ2-5, the CDR3 gives the full variable domain: NAGVMQNPRHLVRRRGQEARLRCSPMKGHSHVYWYRQLPEEGLKFMVYLQKENIIDESGMPKERFSAEFPKEGPSILRIQQVVRGDSAAYFCASSPRPDSQETQYFGPGTRLLVL.

The chain links TRBV7-3 to TRBJ2-1, with 8 nucleotides matching TRBD1. V was clipped by 5 bases and J by 5 bases; unmatched bases: 11. The CDR3 runs to 16 residues. Germline assignment: CDR1 SGHTA and CDR2 FQGTGA. CDR3 DNA sequence: TGTGCCAGCAGCGTAGAGCAGGGGGCGGGCGACAATGAGCAGTTCTTC. It specifies CASSVEQGAGDNEQFF.

The chain combines TRBV12-3 or TRBV12-4 with TRBJ2-3; D may match TRBD1 or TRBD2 (6 bases each). The CDR3 contains 16 residues. Between the trimmed V and J ends, which lost 1 base and 2 bases, there was a span of 13 bases. CDR3 DNA sequence: TGTGCCAGCAGTTTAGTGGGGGGCCTTACCACAGATACGCAGTATTTT. It yields the protein CASSLVGGLTTDTQYF.

This clonotype has just a few counts. V usage is TRBV6-5 and J usage is TRBJ1-2; D is possibly TRBD1 (6 bases). Trimming removed 8 bases at V and 0 bases at J, with 13 bases between. The germline gives CDR1 MNHEY, CDR2 SVGAGI. The CDR3 runs 14 residues. CDR3 region: CASRLTGTNYGYTF. The CDR3 DNA reads as TGTGCCAGCCGGCTAACAGGGACTAACTATGGCTACACCTTC.

This chain joins TRBV6-5 and TRBJ2-1, with 7 nucleotides matching TRBD2. V gave up 8 bases and J gave up 2 bases; unmatched junction bases: 0. The CDR3 runs 12 residues. Per the germline V gene, CDR1 is MNHEY and CDR2 is SVGAGI. This CDR3 reads CASGGAYNEQFF. Here the CDR3 DNA reads TGTGCCAGCGGGGGGGCCTACAATGAGCAGTTCTTC.

The gene calls are TRBV3-1 and TRBJ2-4; D may be TRBD1 (7 bases). There are 17 residues in the CDR3. Germline CDR1 and CDR2: LGHDT and YNNKEL (reference sequence). V lost 1 base and J lost 0, with 13 bases in between. In DNA form, the CDR3 reads TGTGCCAGCAGCCAAGGCCCAGGGGGGATAGCCAAAAACATTCAGTACTTC. Protein product: CASSQGPGGIAKNIQYF.

The sample holds many counts of this clonotype. V usage is TRBV4-1 and J usage is TRBJ2-7; 9 positions match TRBD1. The V gene's germline CDR1 is MGHRA and CDR2 YSYEKL. The CDR3 spans 14 residues. Trimming at V came to 4 bases and at J to 1 base, leaving 2 bases not matched to a gene. CDR3 region: CASSPGQGSYEQYV. The CDR3 DNA reads TGCGCCAGCAGCCCGGGACAGGGTTCCTACGAGCAGTACGTC.

This clonotype came up a few times. The chain links TRBV7-3 to TRBJ2-3; TRBD1 matches at 7 bases. The CDR3 is made up of 14 amino acids. The germline CDR1 and CDR2 sequences are SGHTA and FQGTGA. After removal of 5 bases from V and 3 bases from J, the junction contained 5 bases not matched to a gene. The DNA of the CDR3 is TGTGCCAGCAGCAAGGACAGGTTAACAGATACGCAGTATTTT. Protein product: CASSKDRLTDTQYF.

This clonotype has just one count. J is TRBJ2-5 and V is TRBV12-3 or TRBV12-4; no clear D gene. The CDR3 is made up of 14 amino acids. Trimming took off 1 base at V and 2 bases at J, with 8 bases between the two ends. The CDR3 protein is CASSLEGRQETQYF. CDR3 nucleotide sequence: TGTGCCAGCAGTTTAGAAGGAAGGCAAGAGACCCAGTACTTC.

This clonotype was found a few times. The V call is TRBV19, the J call TRBJ2-1, with 7 positions matching TRBD1. The CDR3 has 13 residues. Per germline, CDR1 LNHDA and CDR2 SQIVND (reference sequence). V lost 6 bases, J lost 3 bases, and 2 bases stayed unmatched. The CDR3 bases are TGTGCCAGTAGGGACAGGAACTACAATGAGCAGTTCTTC. Its protein is CASRDRNYNEQFF.

This clonotype was seen only a few times. This chain uses TRBV6-5 with TRBJ1-5; tentatively, D is TRBD1 (6 bases). V was trimmed by 0 bases and J by 6 bases, leaving 12 bases between them. The CDR3 runs 15 residues. The germline V gene has CDR1 MNHEY and CDR2 SVGAGI. The DNA for the CDR3 is TGTGCCAGCAGTTACTCTTCAGGGGTTGGTCAGCCCCAGCATTTT. Amino acid sequence: CASSYSSGVGQPQHF.

This clonotype turned up a few times. V gene TRBV19 combines with J gene TRBJ2-2; D not resolved. V lost 10 bases to trimming and J lost 2 bases, with 20 bases between them. The V gene's germline CDR1 is LNHDA and CDR2 SQIVND (reference sequence). There are 16 residues in the CDR3. The CDR3 is CATTPAGAPNTGELFF. The CDR3 region has the DNA TGTGCCACCACCCCCGCAGGAGCCCCTAACACCGGGGAGCTGTTTTTT. Complete variable domain (other parts from reference TRBV19 and TRBJ2-2): DGGITQSPKYLFRKEGQNVTLSCEQNLNHDAMYWYRQDPGQGLRLIYYSQIVNDFQKGDIAEGYSVSREKKESFPLTVTSAQKNPTAFYLCATTPAGAPNTGELFFGEGSRLTVL.

This clonotype was seen more than once but under ten times. V and J are TRBV7-2 and TRBJ2-7; tentative D call: TRBD1 (5 bases). The CDR3 covers 16 residues. The V end lost 0 bases, the J end lost 6 bases, and 18 bases lay between the germline ends. Germline V gene data show CDR1 as SGHTA and CDR2 as FQGNSA. Here the CDR3 DNA reads TGTGCCAGCAGCTTAGCTGGCTGGGGCGTAGTGGCCGAGCAGTACGTC. Protein: CASSLAGWGVVAEQYV.

The chain employs TRBV15 and TRBJ2-1; D is unclear. Germline V gene sequence: CDR1 LNHNV, CDR2 YYDKDF (reference sequence). The CDR3 has 13 amino acids. V was shortened by 1 base and J by 8 bases, with 9 bases between the two germline ends. DNA of the CDR3: TGTGCCACCAGCAGAGGTGGCCTGGATGAGCAGTTCTTC. This gives the protein CATSRGGLDEQFF.

This clonotype was recorded a few times. The rearrangement joins TRBV5-1 to TRBJ2-1; D is undetermined. Germline V gene data show CDR1 as SGHRS and CDR2 as YFSETQ. Trimming left V 1 base short and J 0 bases short, with 5 bases between. This CDR3 region has 14 residues. The DNA of the CDR3 is TGCGCCAGCAGCTTGAAGCTCTCCTACAATGAGCAGTTCTTC. Protein: CASSLKLSYNEQFF. The variable domain in full, with the rest retrieved from reference TRBV5-1 and TRBJ2-1, is KAGVTQTPRYLIKTRGQQVTLSCSPISGHRSVSWYQQTPGQGLQFLFEYFSETQRNKGNFPGRFSGRQFSNSRSEMNVSTLELGDSALYLCASSLKLSYNEQFFGPGTRLTVL.

The chain combines TRBV27 with TRBJ2-5; D is possibly TRBD1 or TRBD2 (5 bases each). This CDR3 is built from 14 residues. V lost 6 bases and J 4 bases, leaving 15 bases between the germline ends. Germline V lookup: CDR1 MNHEY, CDR2 SMNVEV (reference sequence). Written as DNA, the CDR3 is TGTGCCAGCAGATATAATGGGGGTTTAGAGACCCAGTACTTC. This gives the protein CASRYNGGLETQYF.